This TCR beta chain was observed in a study of shared clonotypes between healthy human individuals (dated by TCRdb to about 2020). The study in broad terms: Three men and two women, aged 18 to 49 years, made up the cohort. For each donor, three plates each were used for CD4 naive and CD4 memory, two plates were used for CD8 naive, and one plate was used for CD8 memory. To estimate repertoire size and how much clonotype sharing occurs between individuals, the study deeply sequenced the blood TCR repertoires of five or six healthy adults. Libraries were prepared and TCR repertoires were sequenced by different laboratories using diverse techniques, in order to increase sequencing depth and limit assay-specific biases. Leukapheresis yielded between about 0.94 and 9.5 billion PBMCs per donor. What the research found in general, with its limitations: Naive subsets generally had larger estimated clonotype richness than memory subsets did. Based on pairwise subsampling, the degree of clonotype sharing among donors was expected to be affected by sequencing depth. Even with the large sequencing depth, rarefaction of the sorted-subset datasets indicated that sequencing was incomplete. Compared with non-shared clonotypes, the clonotypes found in all four sorted-subset donors had higher generation probabilities. Because the study included only a small number of donors, the genetic and exposure-history diversity represented was limited. Across four donors, about 5.2% of naive CD4, more than 3% of naive CD8, 2.3% of memory CD4, and under 0.45% of memory CD8 clonotypes were shared. Sampling was restricted to blood, and TCR repertoires in tissue are likely to differ from TCR repertoires in blood.

CD8 naive samples were CD45RO-negative cells positively selected for CCR7, giving a CD45RA+CCR7+ population that excluded TemRA cells. Healthy HIV-negative adults with no recently reported acute infections or vaccinations were included as donors. Only Caucasian adults living in Nashville, Tennessee, USA were represented among the donors. After blood collection by leukapheresis, PBMCs were isolated using Ficoll-Histopaque density gradient centrifugation and then cryopreserved in the vapor phase of liquid nitrogen. Analytical flow cytometry was used to check the purity and quantity of each magnetically sorted T cell population. From each sorted fraction, genomic DNA was isolated and quantified by UV absorbance on a Nanodrop 2000c. As regards this clone: This clone's antigen is unknown. Base qualities were left out, and no much larger clone turns up one base away.

TCR CDR3 regions were amplified from genomic DNA by multiplex PCR using the deep immunoSEQ assay. Genomic DNA extracted from each cell subset was distributed evenly over all wells of several immunoSEQ 96-well plates, and each plate served as one replicate. For sorted subsets, each replicate PCR was loaded with roughly 0.2 ug genomic DNA, equivalent to some 31,000 T cell genomes. Purified libraries were measured with a Qubit 3.0 fluorometer, size-checked on a Bioanalyzer 2100, and measured again with the KAPA Library Quantification kit. A separate single-read 150-cycle Illumina NextSeq 550 flow cell was used to sequence each immunoSEQ 96-well plate. Regarding the original processing steps: The immunoSEQ output contained only junctional sequences without quality scores, so filtering could not match that applied to full-length reads. Sequences were annotated with PyIR, a Python wrapper for IgBLAST v1.9, using IMGT germline references to assign V/J genes and CDR3. Any read was removed if the V/J assignment was weak (E-value above 1e-6), the CDR3 was missing, or the read contained stop codons, out-of-frame junctions, or ambiguous translated residues. V3J clonotypes were defined as sequences sharing an identical inferred V gene, J gene, and CDR3 amino acid sequence. Percentage overlap between repertoires was computed as shared unique clonotypes divided by the size of the smaller repertoire. Repertoire richness was assessed with RTK rarefaction, the Chao1 estimator, and Recon v2.1 estimates of unobserved clonotypes. OLGA was used to compute generation probabilities for all TCRbeta clonotypes that the gDNA method yielded from a handful of donors. TCRdb took this table from immuneACCESS and kept in-frame rearrangements with V and J called. Such tables lack part of the clones; where checked against another copy, unresolved V genes explain under half of the gap, and the rest is unexplained. Clone size and V and J calls were adopted from that table, with D and trimming inferred from the DNA. In all, the sample holds millions of clones, and approximately 94% of those were seen once. The ten biggest clones cover around 1.1% of the sample.

V was cut back by 11 bases and J by 4 bases, leaving a gap of 5 bases between them. Inclusive of the bounding cysteine and phenylalanine, the CDR3 is 10 residues long. This entry keeps only the CDR3 DNA: 30 bases, framed from base 1. The germline V gene encodes CDR1 MNHEY and CDR2 SVGAGI. Sequencing input: naive CD8+ T cells sorted from blood. In the paper's terms, the cell subset or site label means: CD45RA+CCR7+. This clonotype was sampled from a man aged 18 to 29 in good health. The sequence links TRBV6-5 to TRBJ2-2; the D gene cannot be resolved reliably. The DNA sequence is TGTGCCGGCTTCACCGGGGAGCTGTTTTTT. Its amino acids are CAGFTGELFF.